The 6 T cell receptor beta chains given below trace back to one sample, sequenced in a study of T cell changes during pregnancy in multiple sclerosis. The repertoire was sequenced with immunoSEQ multiplex PCR; TCRdb's copy has only in-frame clones and lacks some. There are about 120,000 clones in the sample; 85% to 95% occur only once, and 6.2% lies in the top ten. This specimen was peripheral blood, taken before pregnancy. These receptors were obtained from a female donor with multiple sclerosis, enrolled in a pregnancy study.

This chain links TRBV27 with TRBJ2-2; D may be TRBD2 (7 bases). This CDR3 spans 17 amino acids. The V gene lost 2 bases and the J gene lost 5 bases, with 18 bases spanning the gap. Germline CDR1 is MNHEY and CDR2 is SMNVEV (reference sequence). The CDR3 coding sequence is TGTGCCAGCAGTTTAAGGTTTGGGGGGGCGGTTACCGGGGAGCTGTTTTTT. This sequence encodes CASSLRFGGAVTGELFF.

The genes are TRBV25-1 and TRBJ1-5; 8 bases match TRBD1. V gave up 4 bases and J gave up 0 bases; unmatched junction bases: 5. This CDR3 has 16 residues. CDR1 and CDR2 (germline): MGHDK, SYGVNS. CDR3 bases: TGTGCCAGCAGTGGACAGGGGATATATAGCAATCAGCCCCAGCATTTT. Protein sequence: CASSGQGIYSNQPQHF.

This chain connects TRBV7-2 to TRBJ2-1; D ambiguous. Germline V lookup: CDR1 SGHTA, CDR2 FQGNSA. The CDR3 has 15 amino acids. Trimming pared 5 bases from V and 4 bases from J, leaving 15 bases between. DNA for the CDR3: TGTGCCAGCAGCCCTGAGGCGACCGTTTACAATGAGCAGTTCTTC. As protein: CASSPEATVYNEQFF.

This clone occurred once. This sequence joins TRBV5-1 and TRBJ1-2; 9 nucleotides align to TRBD1. CDR3 length: 17 amino acids. Germline loops: CDR1 SGHRS, CDR2 YFSETQ. The V segment lost 4 bases and the J segment 8 bases; nucleotides outside the gene matches: 18. The CDR3 sequence is CASSPVSPRQGVSGYTF. CDR3 sequence (DNA): TGCGCCAGCAGCCCCGTGTCCCCCCGACAGGGGGTCAGCGGCTACACCTTC.

The J gene is TRBJ1-1, the V gene TRBV19; D may be TRBD1 (5 bases). Germline-derived CDR1 and CDR2 are LNHDA and SQIVND (reference sequence). The CDR3 is 13 amino acids. Trimming shortened V by 7 bases and J by 2 bases, and 11 bases separated the two germline ends. The CDR3, as DNA: TGTGCCAGTACCATGACAGTTAACACTGAAGCTTTCTTT. It translates to CASTMTVNTEAFF.

The V gene is TRBV7-2, the J gene TRBJ1-1; 10 bases are shared with TRBD1. The CDR3 has 14 residues. Germline values: CDR1 SGHTA, CDR2 FQGNSA. V was clipped by 2 bases and J by 4 bases; unmatched bases: 1. As DNA, the CDR3 is TGTGCCAGCAGCTTAAGGACAGGGGGCACTGAAGCTTTCTTT. It specifies CASSLRTGGTEAFF.